The 30 T cell receptor beta chains below were found in one sample sequenced in a study of blood T cells in healthy people across ages. A J-beta primer mix and a sample-barcoded 5' primer were used in a second PCR of about 6 to 12 cycles. MiXCR, run by TCRdb on the 5' RACE reads, gives a single entry per CDR3 protein. The sample lists about 650,000 distinct CDR3 sequences, around 32% occurring once. What was sequenced was blood. The origin of the receptors is a woman aged 80 or older in good health.

This clonotype was seen more than once but under ten times. The gene calls are TRBV5-4 and TRBJ1-1; 7 bases align to TRBD1. The CDR3 has 15 amino acids. CDR1 is SGHNT and CDR2 is YYREEE in the germline V gene (reference sequence). With 4 bases clipped from V and 0 bases from J, the junction kept 6 bases outside the gene matches. The CDR3 region has the DNA TGTGCCAGCAGCCCCCGGACAGGTTTGAACACTGAAGCTTTCTTT. This translates into CASSPRTGLNTEAFF.

This clonotype was detected ten times or more. V usage is TRBV5-1 and J usage is TRBJ2-3; 8 nucleotides agree with TRBD1. Germline lookup yields CDR1 SGHRS and CDR2 YFSETQ. This CDR3 is built from 13 residues. The J segment lost 6 bases and the V segment lost 3 bases, leaving 3 bases of the junction unmatched. This chain's CDR3 is CASSSQGADTQYF. CDR3 nucleotides: TGCGCCAGCAGCTCGCAGGGGGCGGATACGCAGTATTTT.

This clonotype appeared many times. The V and J genes are TRBV20-1 and TRBJ2-5; 12 positions agree with TRBD2. CDR1 is DFQATT, CDR2 SNEGSKA, per germline (reference sequence). The CDR3 is 15 residues long. With V trimmed by 6 bases and J by 4 bases, 9 bases remained unmatched. Here the CDR3 DNA reads TGCAGTGCCATCGGACTAGCGGGGAATCTAGAGACCCAGTACTTC. It translates to CSAIGLAGNLETQYF.

This clonotype has more than one count but fewer than ten. The gene calls are TRBV7-2 and TRBJ2-1; D is unresolved. This CDR3 spans 12 amino acids. V was pared by 5 bases and J by 8 bases, with 10 bases between. Germline V gives CDR1 SGHTA, CDR2 FQGNSA. CDR3 nucleotide sequence: TGTGCCAGCAGCCTGCTCCCCTATGAGCAGTTCTTC. Its translation: CASSLLPYEQFF.

In its sample, this clonotype was seen many times. The chain carries TRBV7-9 and TRBJ1-2; D gene ambiguous. Germline CDR1 SEHNR, CDR2 FQNEAQ (reference sequence). The ends were cut back, 5 bases at V and 2 bases at J, with 9 bases in the middle. This CDR3 is 13 amino acids long. The CDR3 here is CASSPLENYGYTF. For the CDR3, the DNA is TGTGCCAGCAGCCCCTTGGAGAACTATGGCTACACCTTC.

J is TRBJ2-2 and V is TRBV10-3, with D unresolved. Germline CDR1 and CDR2: ENHRY and SYGVKD. The CDR3 totals 13 residues. Trimming stripped 10 bases from V and 1 base from J, with 10 bases between. The CDR3 DNA sequence: TGTGCCACCGGACGTCAGAACACCGGGGAGCTGTTTTTT. Translation: CATGRQNTGELFF.

This clonotype has a handful of counts. The rearrangement uses TRBV7-2 and TRBJ1-6; no clear D gene. The V gene lost 6 bases and the J gene lost 9 bases, with 9 bases spanning the gap. The CDR3 totals 12 residues. Germline CDR1 is SGHTA and CDR2 is FQGNSA. CDR3 DNA sequence: TGTGCCAGCAGTCACAGCAGTTCACCCCTCCACTTT. Protein sequence: CASSHSSSPLHF.

J is TRBJ2-7 and V is TRBV20-1, with D uncertain. This CDR3 contains 11 residues. The germline V and J ends were trimmed by 7 bases and 0 bases, with 7 bases remaining between them. Germline V gene sequence: CDR1 DFQATT, CDR2 SNEGSKA (reference sequence). The chain's CDR3 is CSVQLSYEQYF. The CDR3 nucleotides are TGCAGTGTACAGCTCTCCTACGAGCAGTACTTC.

A few counts support this clonotype. V gene TRBV20-1 combines with J gene TRBJ1-3; unclear D gene. The CDR3 runs to 13 residues. Germline CDR1 is DFQATT and CDR2 is SNEGSKA (reference sequence). V was pared by 6 bases and J by 3 bases, with 12 bases between. The CDR3 nucleotides are TGCAGTGCCGCGTGGCCAAATGGAAACACCATATATTTT. This gives the protein CSAAWPNGNTIYF.

This chain joins TRBV7-2 and TRBJ1-2; D is unclear. Germline loops: CDR1 SGHTA, CDR2 FQGNSA. The CDR3 runs to 11 residues. The V gene lost 9 bases and the J gene lost 4 bases, with 9 bases spanning the gap. CDR3 protein: CASLDLYGYTF. The CDR3 region has the DNA TGTGCCAGTCTCGATCTCTATGGCTACACCTTC.

The chain links TRBV12-3 or TRBV12-4 to TRBJ1-6; D is ambiguous. The CDR3 contains 13 residues. Deletions cut 7 bases from V and 0 bases from J, with 4 bases between. CDR3 DNA sequence: TGTGCCAGCACCCCCTCCTATAATTCACCCCTCCACTTT. Residues: CASTPSYNSPLHF.

With respect to this clonotype: With a much larger clone just one base away, this may be a read error. This chain links TRBV6-2 or TRBV6-3 with TRBJ2-1; 8 bases map to TRBD1. CDR1 and CDR2 from the germline V gene are MNHEY and SVGEGT. The CDR3 runs 14 residues. V was clipped by 6 bases and J by 5 bases; unmatched bases: 6. In nucleotides, the CDR3 is TGTGCCAGCAGGCGGTCAGGGGGCCACAATGAGCAGTTCTTC. Residues: CASRRSGGHNEQFF.

This clonotype was detected only a few times. This may arise from a read error, as a much more abundant clone is one base away. The chain has TRBV6-2 or TRBV6-3 and TRBJ2-5; unclear D gene. The V gene's germline CDR1 is MNHEY and CDR2 SVGEGT. CDR3 size: 13 residues. CDR3 loop: CACSPRLKETQYF. CDR3 nucleotides: TGTGCCTGCAGCCCCCGACTCAAAGAGACCCAGTACTTC.

At least ten counts were recorded for this clonotype. The chain uses TRBV20-1 and TRBJ2-2; perhaps TRBD1 as D (6 bases). The germline CDR1 and CDR2 sequences are DFQATT and SNEGSKA (reference sequence). V was trimmed by 2 bases and J by 1 base, leaving 26 bases between them. The CDR3 is 20 amino acids. The CDR3 DNA reads TGCAGTGCTAGATCCCCCTTTAGACAGGCCACCCATTTGAACACCGGGGAGCTGTTTTTT. Its protein product is CSARSPFRQATHLNTGELFF.

This clonotype was found many times. This chain uses TRBV7-2 with TRBJ1-2; TRBD1 aligns across 7 bases. CDR1 and CDR2 (germline): SGHTA, FQGNSA. The CDR3 sequence is 13 residues long. V shed 6 bases and J 8 bases; nucleotides not matched to a gene: 9. The CDR3 DNA follows: TGTGCCAGCAGTTCCGCAGGGGGAGGCGGCTACACCTTC. Translated, it gives CASSSAGGGGYTF.

This clonotype occurred many times. The CDR3 DNA reads TGTGCCAGCAGCCAGGGGACCTATGGCTACACCTTC. Translating gives CASSQGTYGYTF. The V gene is TRBV6-2 or TRBV6-3, the J gene TRBJ1-2, with D perhaps TRBD1 (6 bases). Germline CDR1 MNHEY, CDR2 SVGEGT. V shed 6 bases and J shed 4 bases, with 9 bases lying between them. The CDR3 consists of 12 residues.

This clonotype was detected once. The chain employs TRBV12-3 or TRBV12-4 and TRBJ2-2; weak D call: TRBD1 (6 bases). V dropped 3 bases and J dropped 7 bases, with 12 bases sitting between them. This CDR3 has 14 amino acids. The chain's CDR3 is CASSLLGAGGELFF. CDR3 in DNA: TGTGCCAGCAGTTTGTTGGGGGCCGGCGGGGAGCTGTTTTTT.

This clonotype was detected many times. This chain links TRBV30 with TRBJ2-7; 9 nucleotides line up with TRBD1. Germline V gene lookup returns CDR1 GTSNPN and CDR2 SVGIG (reference sequence). The CDR3 contains 15 residues. J was trimmed by 6 bases and V by 0 bases; bases with no gene match: 9. The CDR3 spells CAWSVYLGTGSEQYF. The DNA for the CDR3 is TGTGCCTGGAGTGTTTATTTAGGGACAGGGTCCGAGCAGTACTTC. The full variable domain, its missing parts supplied by reference TRBV30 and TRBJ2-7, is SQTIHQWPATLVQPVGSPLSLECTVEGTSNPNLYWYRQAAGRGLQLLFYSVGIGQISSEVPQNLSASRPQDRQFILSSKKLLLSDSGFYLCAWSVYLGTGSEQYFGPGTRLTVT.

V usage is TRBV5-1 and J usage is TRBJ2-5, with D perhaps matching TRBD1 (6 bases). The CDR3 consists of 15 residues. Germline assignment: CDR1 SGHRS and CDR2 YFSETQ. The V end was cut by 0 bases, the J end by 2 bases, with 11 bases between. The CDR3 region has the DNA TGCGCCAGCAGCTTGGCAACCGGACAGCAAGAGACCCAGTACTTC. This codes for CASSLATGQQETQYF.

This chain uses TRBV5-5 with TRBJ2-1, with no clear D. Germline V CDR1 and CDR2: SGHKS, YYEKEE (reference sequence). V was clipped by 0 bases and J by 10 bases, with 14 bases between them. The CDR3 length is 14 residues. In DNA, the CDR3 is TGTGCCAGCAGCTTGGGTCTAGGGCGAAGGGAGCAGTTCTTC. It codes for CASSLGLGRREQFF.

This clonotype has only one observation. This could be a read error, since a much larger clone is one nucleotide away. The genes are TRBV10-2 and TRBJ1-1; a weak D match, TRBD1 (6 bases). The CDR3 sequence is 14 residues long. The germline V gene encodes CDR1 WSHSY and CDR2 SAAADI. V was shortened by 4 bases and J by 6 bases, with 15 bases between the two germline ends. CDR3: CASSGGTYRAEAFF. The CDR3 region has the DNA TGCGCCAGCAGTGGGGGGACATATAGAGCTGAAGCTTTCTTT.

This clonotype was detected only a few times. V usage is TRBV4-1 and J usage is TRBJ1-4; no definite D call. The CDR3 runs to 15 residues. Germline CDR1 and CDR2: MGHRA and YSYEKL. V was shortened by 5 bases and J by 6 bases, with 16 bases between the two germline ends. In DNA, the CDR3 is TGCGCCAGCAGCTCGAGATGGTCTGGTTATGAAAAACTGTTTTTT. This encodes CASSSRWSGYEKLFF.

This clonotype was counted ten times or more. The chain couples TRBV20-1 to TRBJ2-5, with 7 positions matching TRBD1. V lost 3 bases and J lost 3; bases outside the gene matches: 7. The germline V gene encodes CDR1 DFQATT and CDR2 SNEGSKA (reference sequence). This CDR3 contains 14 residues. CDR3 in amino acids: CSASKGARKETQYF. As DNA, the CDR3 is TGCAGTGCTAGTAAGGGGGCCCGGAAAGAGACCCAGTACTTC.

This clonotype was observed at least ten times. This chain links TRBV28 with TRBJ2-5; possibly TRBD1 for D (5 bases). Trimming pared 6 bases from V and 1 base from J, leaving 15 bases between. Germline V gene lookup returns CDR1 MDHEN and CDR2 SYDVKM. The CDR3 is 15 amino acids. The CDR3 region has the DNA TGTGCCAGCAGCAGTTCTGGGGCTTCCCAAGAGACCCAGTACTTC. As protein: CASSSSGASQETQYF.

This clonotype came up many times. This chain uses TRBV7-9 with TRBJ1-2, with 9 bases aligning to TRBD1. Germline V gene data show CDR1 as SEHNR and CDR2 as FQNEAQ (reference sequence). This CDR3 has 16 amino acids. V trimming: 1 base; J trimming: 6 bases; junction bases outside the gene matches: 9. CDR3 amino acids: CASSLGRTGTGNGYTF. DNA for the CDR3: TGTGCCAGCAGCTTAGGGAGGACCGGGACAGGGAATGGCTACACCTTC.

This chain connects TRBV10-2 to TRBJ2-1, with a weak D call TRBD1 (7 bases). The V gene's germline CDR1 is WSHSY and CDR2 SAAADI. This CDR3 is built from 14 residues. The V end was cut by 2 bases, the J end by 5 bases, with 10 bases between. The CDR3 sequence is CASSEVRGDNEQFF. DNA for the CDR3: TGCGCCAGCAGTGAGGTCAGGGGGGACAATGAGCAGTTCTTC.

The gene calls are TRBV7-9 and TRBJ1-1; D ambiguous. The V end lost 3 bases, the J end lost 6 bases, and 14 bases lay between the germline ends. The CDR3 spans 14 residues. In germline, CDR1 is SEHNR, CDR2 FQNEAQ (reference sequence). In nucleotides, the CDR3 is TGTGCCAGCAGCTTGGGGTCGGGGATCGCTGAAGCTTTCTTT. Translation: CASSLGSGIAEAFF.

This clonotype came up many times. This sequence joins TRBV20-1 and TRBJ2-7, with 11 bases fitting TRBD2. Trimming removed 0 bases from V and 1 base from J; junction bases left unmatched: 23. The germline V gene encodes CDR1 DFQATT and CDR2 SNEGSKA (reference sequence). The CDR3 is 22 residues long. The CDR3 DNA reads TGCAGTGCTAGAGATGCAGGACTAGCGGGCCTAAACGGGGCCCCAAGTTCCTACGAGCAGTACTTC. It codes for CSARDAGLAGLNGAPSSYEQYF.

V and J are TRBV30 and TRBJ2-1; TRBD2 aligns across 10 bases. The trim removed 2 bases at V and 5 bases at J, leaving 6 bases unmatched. The CDR3 is made up of 15 amino acids. Germline V gene lookup returns CDR1 GTSNPN and CDR2 SVGIG (reference sequence). CDR3 amino acids: CAWSLAGVHDNEQFF. In nucleotides, the CDR3 is TGTGCCTGGAGTCTAGCGGGGGTTCATGACAATGAGCAGTTCTTC.

On this clonotype: A much larger clone lies a single base off, so this may be a read error. The V call is TRBV20-1, the J call TRBJ2-5; D is possibly TRBD1 or TRBD2 (5 bases each). V lost 4 bases and J lost 3, with 15 bases in between. The CDR3 loop spans 14 amino acids. Germline V lookup: CDR1 DFQATT, CDR2 SNEGSKA (reference sequence). CDR3 sequence: CSAISGTGEETQYF. Written as DNA, the CDR3 is TGCAGTGCTATTTCGGGGACGGGCGAAGAGACCCAGTACTTC.